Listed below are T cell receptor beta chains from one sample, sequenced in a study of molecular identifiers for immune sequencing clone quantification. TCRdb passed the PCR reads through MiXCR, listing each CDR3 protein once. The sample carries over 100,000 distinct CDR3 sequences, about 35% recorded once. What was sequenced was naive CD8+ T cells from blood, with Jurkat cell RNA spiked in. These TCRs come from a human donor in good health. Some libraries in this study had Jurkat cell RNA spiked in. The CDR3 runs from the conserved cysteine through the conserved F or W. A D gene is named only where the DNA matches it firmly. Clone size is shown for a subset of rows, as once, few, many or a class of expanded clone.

CASSWGGPAFF,.,TRBV6-2/TRBV6-3,.
CASRRLSENIQYF,few,TRBV6-2/TRBV6-3,.
CASSPTSGPYEQYF,.,TRBV28,TRBD2
CASTDLHNTDTQYF,few,TRBV6-2/TRBV6-3,.
CASFRMDDTQYF,.,TRBV7-9,.
CASSAAGTSYEQSF,.,TRBV13,TRBD2
CASSSAGSAGAYEQYF,few,TRBV7-8,TRBD2
CSARQRRGTGELFF,.,TRBV20-1,.
CASSRASGSYNEQIF,few,TRBV11-2,TRBD2
CATSDFDGHNEQFF,.,TRBV24-1,.
CASRRGPGELFF,many,TRBV19,TRBD1
CASAPTGATGELFF,many,TRBV4-3,.
CASSIRAKELIF,.,TRBV12-3/TRBV12-4,.
CATSDLTTGGYEQFF,.,TRBV24-1,TRBD1
CASQGHEQYF,.,TRBV2,.
CDSTPGTGFQPQHF,once,TRBV28,TRBD1
CASSLDRTYSEQFF,few,TRBV7-2,.
CASSNRDRGPDTQYF,.,TRBV6-2/TRBV6-3,TRBD1
CASSYLGGGDTEAFF,.,TRBV6-6,.
CASSQTRLAKNIQYF,.,TRBV4-3,.
CASSSFLTGGGSDTQYF,.,TRBV28,TRBD2
CASSLVGVYEQYF,.,TRBV12-3/TRBV12-4,.
CASSVRMSTDTQYF,few,TRBV9,.
CASSLSGERLWNEQFF,few,TRBV7-9,.
CASSPTSPGTGSYNEQFF,few,TRBV7-2,TRBD1
CASSLGLFSYGYTF,few,TRBV7-2,.
CASSQLAGGYSEQFF,.,TRBV7-8,TRBD2
CASSPGPGAYYEQYF,many,TRBV7-9,.
CASSQDEGTENTEAFF,few,TRBV4-2,.
CASSQLAGGTDTQYF,many,TRBV6-5,TRBD2
CASSPGGGEQFF,.,TRBV6-5,TRBD2
CSVVLGAGELFF,few,TRBV29-1,.
CAISESGGGYEQYF,few,TRBV10-3,TRBD2
CSAPDWDGGYEQYF,.,TRBV20-1,.
CASSSLTGTALYGYTF,.,TRBV27,TRBD1
CASSFWLSGSGELFF,.,TRBV28,.
CASSASRTGGWETQYF,few,TRBV9,TRBD1
CSVEDYYPEGDTQYF,.,TRBV29-1,.
CASSQLDRGDEQFF,.,TRBV4-2,TRBD1
CASSFGGHLNTEAFF,.,TRBV27,.
CASSLGTGGAAQYF,many,TRBV5-6,TRBD1
CASSANPAVNSNEQYF,.,TRBV9,.
CATSEDRIFYF,few,TRBV15,TRBD1
CASRITGTYEQYF,.,TRBV28,.
CSVEGAATTKSKNIQYF,many,TRBV29-1,.
CASSTGVFASGLETQYF,many,TRBV7-2,TRBD2
CASSLMREYNEQFF,.,TRBV13,.
CASSLGLGKETQYF,many,TRBV7-6,.
CASSLAGPYEQYF,many,TRBV28,.
CASTQGLYEQYF,few,TRBV27,.
CASSENTNPDTQYF,.,TRBV12-3/TRBV12-4,.